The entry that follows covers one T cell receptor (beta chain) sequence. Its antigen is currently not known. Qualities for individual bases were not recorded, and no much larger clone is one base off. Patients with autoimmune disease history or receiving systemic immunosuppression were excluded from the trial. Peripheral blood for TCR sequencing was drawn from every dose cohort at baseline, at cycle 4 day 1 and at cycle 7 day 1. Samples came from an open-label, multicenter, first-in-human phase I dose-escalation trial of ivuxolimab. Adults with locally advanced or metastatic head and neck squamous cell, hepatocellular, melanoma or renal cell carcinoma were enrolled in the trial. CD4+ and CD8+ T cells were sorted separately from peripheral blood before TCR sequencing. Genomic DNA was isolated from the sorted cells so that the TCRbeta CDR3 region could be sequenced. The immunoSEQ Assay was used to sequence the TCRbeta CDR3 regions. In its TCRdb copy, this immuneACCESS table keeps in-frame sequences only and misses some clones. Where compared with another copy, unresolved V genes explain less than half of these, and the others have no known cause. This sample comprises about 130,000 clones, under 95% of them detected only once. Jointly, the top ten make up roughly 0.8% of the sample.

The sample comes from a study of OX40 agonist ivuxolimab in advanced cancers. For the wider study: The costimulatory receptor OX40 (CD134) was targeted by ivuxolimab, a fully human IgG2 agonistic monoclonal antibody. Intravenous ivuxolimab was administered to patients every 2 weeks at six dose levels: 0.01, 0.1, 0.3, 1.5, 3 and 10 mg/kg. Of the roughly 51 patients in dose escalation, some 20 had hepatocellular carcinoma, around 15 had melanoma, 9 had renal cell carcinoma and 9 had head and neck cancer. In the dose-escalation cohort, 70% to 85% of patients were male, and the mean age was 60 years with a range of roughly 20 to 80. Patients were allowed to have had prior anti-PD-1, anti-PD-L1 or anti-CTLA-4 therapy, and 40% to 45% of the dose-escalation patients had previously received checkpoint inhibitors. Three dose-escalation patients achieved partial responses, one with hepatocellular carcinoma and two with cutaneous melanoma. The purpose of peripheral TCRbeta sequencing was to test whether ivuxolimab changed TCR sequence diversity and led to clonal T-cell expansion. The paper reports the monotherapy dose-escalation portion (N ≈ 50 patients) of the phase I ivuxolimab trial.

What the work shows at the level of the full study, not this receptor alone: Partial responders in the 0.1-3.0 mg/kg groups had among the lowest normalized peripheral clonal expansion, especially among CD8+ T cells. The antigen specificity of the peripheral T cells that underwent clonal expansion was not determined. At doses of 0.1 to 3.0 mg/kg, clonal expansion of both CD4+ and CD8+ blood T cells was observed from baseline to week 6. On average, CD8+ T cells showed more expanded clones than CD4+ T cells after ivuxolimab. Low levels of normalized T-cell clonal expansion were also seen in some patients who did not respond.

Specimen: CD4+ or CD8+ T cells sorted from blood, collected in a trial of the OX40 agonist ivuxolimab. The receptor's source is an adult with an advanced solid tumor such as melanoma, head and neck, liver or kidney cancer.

The bases read TGTGCCAGCAGTTTCCTAGAGACAGTTTACGAGCAGTACTTC. It encodes CASSFLETVYEQYF. This receptor chain uses TRBV27 and TRBJ2-7; a weak D assignment points to TRBD1 (5 bases agree). The germline V gene (reference sequence) provides CDR1 MNHEY and CDR2 SMNVEV. The CDR3, cysteine through phenylalanine, is 14 amino acids long. Of the read, only the CDR3 DNA is kept; its 42 bases are in frame from base 1. V and J lose 3 bases and 4 bases, and a span of 13 bases separates them.